Presented here are 18 T cell receptor beta chains from one specimen sequenced in a study of T-cell memory formation after mild COVID-19. TCRdb re-called the 5' RACE reads with MiXCR, one entry per CDR3 protein. Among roughly 320,000 distinct CDR3 sequences listed, approximately 27% were seen once. Sequencing was done on a sample of PBMCs or a T cell subset sorted from them (not recorded which). These TCRs come from an adult woman who had mild COVID-19 (a few samples of this study predate the infection). Cell type and time point are not known.

The chain employs TRBV7-8 and TRBJ1-1; D possibly corresponds to TRBD1 (5 bases). CDR1 SGHVS and CDR2 FQNEAQ come from the germline V gene. The V end was cut by 1 base, the J end by 4 bases, with 10 bases between. There are 14 residues in the CDR3. As DNA, the CDR3 is TGTGCCAGCAGCTTAGTTGGGGCGGGCACTGAAGCTTTCTTT. Its translation is CASSLVGAGTEAFF.

The rearrangement joins TRBV27 to TRBJ2-2, with a possible D match to TRBD2 (7 bases). The CDR3 has 16 amino acids. Germline V lookup: CDR1 MNHEY, CDR2 SMNVEV (reference sequence). V was shortened by 5 bases and J by 7 bases, with 20 bases between the two germline ends. The chain's CDR3 is CASSPGRGGLNGELFF. DNA of the CDR3: TGTGCCAGCAGTCCCGGAAGGGGGGGCTTGAACGGGGAGCTGTTTTTT.

This chain connects TRBV12-3 or TRBV12-4 to TRBJ2-3; possibly TRBD1 for D (6 bases). The length of the CDR3 is 15 residues. V was clipped by 6 bases and J by 2 bases, with 15 bases between them. CDR3 sequence: CASSHPGQTTDTQYF. The CDR3 coding sequence is TGTGCCAGCAGCCACCCCGGACAGACCACAGATACGCAGTATTTT.

The rearrangement joins TRBV30 to TRBJ2-2; D ambiguous. CDR1 GTSNPN and CDR2 SVGIG come from the germline V gene (reference sequence). V was trimmed by 2 bases and J by 1 base, leaving 5 bases between them. There are 13 residues in the CDR3. The CDR3 DNA follows: TGTGCCTGGAGTCGACAGAACACCGGGGAGCTGTTTTTT. It is translated as CAWSRQNTGELFF.

The chain is built from TRBV6-1 and TRBJ1-1; D is perhaps TRBD1 (5 bases). The CDR3 runs to 14 residues. V was cut by 8 bases and J by 1 base, with 14 bases left in between. CDR1 is MNHNS, CDR2 SASEGT, per germline. DNA of the CDR3: TGTGCCAGCCCAAGCCGACAGAAGAACACTGAAGCTTTCTTT. This encodes CASPSRQKNTEAFF.

V usage is TRBV30 and J usage is TRBJ2-1; TRBD2 agrees at 12 bases. CDR3 length: 15 amino acids. Germline lookup yields CDR1 GTSNPN and CDR2 SVGIG (reference sequence). V was pared by 0 bases and J by 10 bases, with 7 bases of the junction left unmatched. CDR3 residues: CAWSVEGLAGPEQFF. The CDR3 DNA reads as TGTGCCTGGAGTGTCGAGGGACTAGCGGGCCCAGAGCAGTTCTTC.

The CDR3 DNA reads as TGTGCCAGCCGTGCACAACCGAACACCGGGGAGCTGTTTTTT. It specifies CASRAQPNTGELFF. This rearrangement joins TRBV2 to TRBJ2-2; no definite D call. CDR3 length equals 14 residues. V shed 8 bases and J shed 0 bases, with 10 bases lying between them. Per the germline V gene, CDR1 is SNHLY and CDR2 is FYNNEI. The full variable domain, with the rest looked up from reference TRBV2 and TRBJ2-2, is EPEVTQTPSHQVTQMGQEVILRCVPISNHLYFYWYRQILGQKVEFLVSFYNNEISEKSEIFDDQFSVERPDGSNFTLKIRSTKLEDSAMYFCASRAQPNTGELFFGEGSRLTVL.

The chain carries TRBV12-3 or TRBV12-4 and TRBJ2-1; TRBD2 agrees at 9 bases. The CDR3 runs 15 residues. Trimming cost V 5 bases and J 7 bases; bases outside gene matches: 9. The CDR3 here is CASSLVIAGANEQFF. The CDR3 coding sequence is TGTGCCAGCAGTCTCGTCATAGCGGGGGCTAATGAGCAGTTCTTC.

The chain carries TRBV13 and TRBJ2-5; D might be TRBD1 or TRBD2, each matching 5 bases. Germline CDR1 is PRHDT and CDR2 is FYEKMQ (reference sequence). V lost 1 base and J lost 1, with 10 bases in between. This CDR3 region has 15 residues. The CDR3 bases are TGTGCCAGCAGCTTAGTGCAGGGAGTCCAAGAGACCCAGTACTTC. It encodes CASSLVQGVQETQYF.

The chain joins TRBV5-5 to TRBJ2-3; 15 bases agree with TRBD2. Trimming at V came to 5 bases and at J to 6 bases, leaving 7 bases not matched to a gene. This CDR3 contains 16 residues. Germline V CDR1 and CDR2: SGHKS, YYEKEE (reference sequence). This CDR3 reads CASSPEGTSGGDTQYF. The CDR3 nucleotides read TGTGCCAGCAGTCCGGAGGGGACTAGCGGGGGGGATACGCAGTATTTT.

This clonotype has only a few counts. A junction boundary mismatches the germline segment, possibly from a read error. The CDR3 bases are TGTGCCAGCAGCCTGGGACGGAACTATGTCTACACCTTC. Translation gives CASSLGRNYVYTF. This chain joins TRBV14 and TRBJ1-2; a weak D match, TRBD1 (5 bases). This CDR3 region has 13 residues. The germline gives CDR1 SGHDN, CDR2 FVKESK.

The chain carries TRBV20-1 and TRBJ2-1; 14 nucleotides line up with TRBD2. V shed 6 bases, J shed 0 bases, and the junction held 10 bases outside the gene matches. Per the germline V gene, CDR1 is DFQATT and CDR2 is SNEGSKA (reference sequence). This CDR3 comprises 18 residues. The CDR3 is CSARGLAGVRGSYNEQFF. CDR3 DNA: TGCAGTGCAAGGGGACTAGCGGGAGTCAGGGGCTCCTACAATGAGCAGTTCTTC.

The chain employs TRBV5-1 and TRBJ2-7; perhaps TRBD2 as D (6 bases). V lost 9 bases and J 2 bases, leaving 15 bases between the germline ends. Germline V gene lookup returns CDR1 SGHRS and CDR2 YFSETQ. The CDR3 is 13 amino acids. This chain's CDR3 is CATSPGSTYEQYF. The CDR3 nucleotides are TGCGCCACCTCCCCCGGGAGCACCTACGAGCAGTACTTC.

This chain uses TRBV5-1 with TRBJ2-6; TRBD2 matches at 11 bases. The CDR3 is 18 residues long. Per the germline V gene, CDR1 is SGHRS and CDR2 is YFSETQ. The V gene end was trimmed by 0 bases and the J gene end by 0 bases; junction bases not matched to a gene: 2. In DNA, the CDR3 is TGCGCCAGCAGCTTGGGACTAGCGGGGATCTCTGGGGCCAACGTCCTGACTTTC. Protein: CASSLGLAGISGANVLTF.

This clonotype was observed at least ten times. V and J are TRBV7-6 and TRBJ2-2, with D tentatively TRBD1 (6 bases). Germline CDR1 SGHVS, CDR2 FNYEAQ. The CDR3 consists of 17 residues. The V and J ends lost 3 bases and 3 bases respectively, with 17 bases between them. As DNA, the CDR3 is TGTGCCAGCAGCTTTAGAATGACGGGACACCACACCGGGGAGCTGTTTTTT. Amino acids: CASSFRMTGHHTGELFF.

The rearrangement joins TRBV18 to TRBJ2-6, with a possible D match to TRBD1 (5 bases). Germline-derived CDR1 and CDR2 are KGHSH and LQKENI. The CDR3 is 18 residues long. V was cut by 6 bases and J by 1 base, with 19 bases left in between. CDR3 loop: CASSLLGTGPSGANVLTF. The CDR3 DNA reads TGTGCCAGCTCGCTCCTCGGAACAGGCCCTTCTGGGGCCAACGTCCTGACTTTC.

This chain joins TRBV10-3 and TRBJ2-1; D perhaps matches TRBD2 (6 bases). Germline V gene sequence: CDR1 ENHRY, CDR2 SYGVKD. Trimming pared 2 bases from V and 9 bases from J, leaving 14 bases between. CDR3 length: 14 amino acids. The CDR3 nucleotides read TGTGCCATCAGTGAGCGGGGGATTGGGAGTGAGCAGTTCTTC. Its translation: CAISERGIGSEQFF.

The J gene is TRBJ2-3, the V gene TRBV20-1; D is unresolved. V was pared by 4 bases and J by 2 bases, with 7 bases between. The germline gives CDR1 DFQATT, CDR2 SNEGSKA (reference sequence). The CDR3 consists of 12 residues. The CDR3 DNA reads as TGCAGTGCTAAGATTCTCACAGATACGCAGTATTTT. This codes for CSAKILTDTQYF.